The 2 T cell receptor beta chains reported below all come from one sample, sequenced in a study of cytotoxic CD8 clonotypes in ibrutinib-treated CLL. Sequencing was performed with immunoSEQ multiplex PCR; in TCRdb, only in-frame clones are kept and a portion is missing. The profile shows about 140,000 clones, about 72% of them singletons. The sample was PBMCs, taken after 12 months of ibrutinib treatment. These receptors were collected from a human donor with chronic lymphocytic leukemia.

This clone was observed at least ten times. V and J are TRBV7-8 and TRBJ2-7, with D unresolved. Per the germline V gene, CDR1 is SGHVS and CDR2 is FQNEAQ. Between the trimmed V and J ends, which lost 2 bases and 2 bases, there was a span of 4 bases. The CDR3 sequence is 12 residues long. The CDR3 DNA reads TGTGCCAGCAGCTTAATGGCCTACGAGCAGTACTTC. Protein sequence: CASSLMAYEQYF.

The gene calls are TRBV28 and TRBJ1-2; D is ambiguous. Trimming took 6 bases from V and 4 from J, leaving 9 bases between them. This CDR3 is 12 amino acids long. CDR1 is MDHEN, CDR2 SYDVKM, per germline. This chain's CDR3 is CASSRPLYGYTF. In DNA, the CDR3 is TGTGCCAGCAGCCGCCCACTCTATGGCTACACCTTC.